This T cell receptor (beta chain) was profiled in a study of molecular identifiers for immune sequencing clone quantification. Researchers sorted naive CD8 T cells as cells that were CD8+CD4-CCR7+CD45RA+. By share of the sample, this clonotype is medium-sized (0.01 to 0.1%). The antigen remains unidentified. Broader study findings: Clones exceeding 20 RNA copies carried over 97% of effector molecules but under 1% of naive-cell molecules. About a million naive cells reportedly did not prevent detection of spiked Jurkat TCR RNA from one cell.

The authors built bulk TCR libraries by previously described methods with listed TCR primers. MiXCR was run by TCRdb on the PCR reads, yielding one entry per CDR3 protein. The repertoire holds 8,500 to 11,000 distinct CDR3 sequences, with approximately 20% as singletons. V was trimmed by 0 bases and J by 6 bases, leaving 11 bases between them. Germline V CDR1 and CDR2: LNHNV, YYDKDF (reference sequence). CDR3 length: 14 amino acids. The sequencing input was naive CD8+ T cells from blood, with Jurkat cell RNA spiked in. As for subset: FACS-sorted CD8+CD4-CCR7+CD45RA+ naive T cells. V is TRBV15 and J is TRBJ1-1; D gene unclear. This sequence was found in a human donor in good health. Some libraries in this study had Jurkat cell RNA spiked in. The CDR3 spells CATSRDRLQPEAFF. The CDR3 nucleotides read TGTGCCACCAGCAGAGACCGATTACAGCCTGAAGCTTTCTTT.